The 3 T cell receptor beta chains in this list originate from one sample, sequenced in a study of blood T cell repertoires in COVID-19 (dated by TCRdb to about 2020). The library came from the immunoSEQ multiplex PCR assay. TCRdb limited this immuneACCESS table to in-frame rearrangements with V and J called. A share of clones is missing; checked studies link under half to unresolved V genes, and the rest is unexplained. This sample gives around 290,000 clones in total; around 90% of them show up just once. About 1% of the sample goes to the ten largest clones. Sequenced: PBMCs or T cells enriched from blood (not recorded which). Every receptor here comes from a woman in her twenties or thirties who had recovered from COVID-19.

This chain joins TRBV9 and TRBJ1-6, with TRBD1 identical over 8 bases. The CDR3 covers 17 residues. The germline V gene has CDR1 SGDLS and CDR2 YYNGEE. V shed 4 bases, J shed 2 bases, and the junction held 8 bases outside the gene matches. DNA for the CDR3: TGTGCCAGCAGCATCCAGGGGGCGCCGACCTATAATTCACCCCTCCACTTT. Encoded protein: CASSIQGAPTYNSPLHF. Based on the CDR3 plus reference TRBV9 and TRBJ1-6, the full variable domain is DSGVTQTPKHLITATGQRVTLRCSPRSGDLSVYWYQQSLDQGLQFLIQYYNGEERAKGNILERFSAQQFPDLHSELNLSSLELGDSALYFCASSIQGAPTYNSPLHFGNGTRLTVT.

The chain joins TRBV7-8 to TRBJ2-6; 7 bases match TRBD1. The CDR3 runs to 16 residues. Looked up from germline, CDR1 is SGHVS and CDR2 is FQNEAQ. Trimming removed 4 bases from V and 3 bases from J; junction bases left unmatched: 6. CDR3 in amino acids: CASSSHRGSGANVLTF. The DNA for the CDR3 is TGTGCCAGCAGCTCCCACAGGGGCAGTGGGGCCAACGTCCTGACTTTC.

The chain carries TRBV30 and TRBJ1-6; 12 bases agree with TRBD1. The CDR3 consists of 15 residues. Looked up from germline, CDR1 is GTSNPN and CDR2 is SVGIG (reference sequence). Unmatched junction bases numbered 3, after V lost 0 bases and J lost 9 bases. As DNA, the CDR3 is TGTGCCTGGAGTGTCGCGGGACAGGGGGCTTCACCCCTCCACTTT. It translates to CAWSVAGQGASPLHF.